These 25 T cell receptor beta chains originate from one sample sequenced in a study of shared clonotypes between healthy human individuals. Some clones are missing from TCRdb's copy, which holds only in-frame ones; the method was immunoSEQ multiplex PCR. The table has about 1 million clones, 65% to 80% seen once; the top ten hold approximately 1.5%. Material: memory CD4+ T cells sorted from blood. The subset: CD45RA-negative fraction. The receptors stem from a man between 18 and 29 years old in good health.

The V and J genes are TRBV15 and TRBJ1-3; D not resolved. The ends were cut back, 0 bases at V and 0 bases at J, with 9 bases in the middle. CDR1 LNHNV and CDR2 YYDKDF come from the germline V gene (reference sequence). The CDR3 runs 16 residues. The CDR3 region has the DNA TGTGCCACCAGCAGAGATCTGGCGGACTCTGGAAACACCATATATTTT. Protein product: CATSRDLADSGNTIYF.

This sequence joins TRBV19 and TRBJ1-5; D unclear. The germline gives CDR1 LNHDA, CDR2 SQIVND (reference sequence). Trimming stripped 4 bases from V and 0 bases from J, with 10 bases between. This CDR3 region has 15 residues. The CDR3 DNA follows: TGTGCCAGTAGTAAGGCAGCCCATAGCAATCAGCCCCAGCATTTT. Amino acids: CASSKAAHSNQPQHF. Full variable domain (rest looked up from reference TRBV19 and TRBJ1-5): DGGITQSPKYLFRKEGQNVTLSCEQNLNHDAMYWYRQDPGQGLRLIYYSQIVNDFQKGDIAEGYSVSREKKESFPLTVTSAQKNPTAFYLCASSKAAHSNQPQHFGDGTRLSIL.

The chain carries TRBV6-1 and TRBJ2-1; D is ambiguous. This CDR3 is 13 amino acids long. V was shortened by 7 bases and J by 12 bases, with 19 bases between the two germline ends. Germline V CDR1 and CDR2: MNHNS, SASEGT. The CDR3 DNA sequence: TGTGCCAGCATCTCCCTAGGCTCCGCGTGGCAGTTCTTC. This translates into CASISLGSAWQFF.

J is TRBJ2-2 and V is TRBV5-1; D is undetermined. CDR1 SGHRS and CDR2 YFSETQ come from the germline V gene. The V end was cut by 0 bases, the J end by 0 bases, with 9 bases between. This CDR3 spans 16 amino acids. Here the CDR3 DNA reads TGCGCCAGCAGCTTGGAAGAGGTCGCGAACACCGGGGAGCTGTTTTTT. Residues: CASSLEEVANTGELFF. The entire variable domain, with the rest obtained from reference TRBV5-1 and TRBJ2-2, is as follows: KAGVTQTPRYLIKTRGQQVTLSCSPISGHRSVSWYQQTPGQGLQFLFEYFSETQRNKGNFPGRFSGRQFSNSRSEMNVSTLELGDSALYLCASSLEEVANTGELFFGEGSRLTVL.

The gene calls are TRBV5-4 and TRBJ2-1; TRBD2 matches at 7 bases. The junction had 4 bases not matched to a gene; V was cut back by 2 bases and J by 2 bases. The germline V gene has CDR1 SGHNT and CDR2 YYREEE (reference sequence). This CDR3 spans 15 amino acids. Written as DNA, the CDR3 is TGTGCCAGCAGCTTAAGCGGGGACGCCTACAATGAGCAGTTCTTC. It codes for CASSLSGDAYNEQFF. The variable domain in full, with the rest retrieved from reference TRBV5-4 and TRBJ2-1, is ETGVTQSPTHLIKTRGQQVTLRCSSQSGHNTVSWYQQALGQGPQFIFQYYREEENGRGNFPPRFSGLQFPNYSSELNVNALELDDSALYLCASSLSGDAYNEQFFGPGTRLTVL.

This chain connects TRBV10-1 to TRBJ2-7, with D possibly matching TRBD1 (5 bases). Trimming took off 4 bases at V and 2 bases at J, with 12 bases between the two ends. This CDR3 has 14 residues. CDR1 WNHNN and CDR2 SYGVQD come from the germline V gene (reference sequence). The CDR3 nucleotides read TGCGCCAGCAGTGCCGACCCCAGGGCCTACGAGCAGTACTTC. This sequence encodes CASSADPRAYEQYF.

This clone was recorded only once. The CDR3 DNA reads TGTGCCAGCAGCTTAGATCCCTATGGGACAGGGCGAGAGACCCAGTACTTC. Translating gives CASSLDPYGTGRETQYF. V and J are TRBV11-3 and TRBJ2-5, with TRBD1 matching 9 bases. Germline CDR1 SGHNT, CDR2 YENEEA. CDR3 length equals 17 residues. Trimming removed 0 bases from V and 4 bases from J; junction bases left unmatched: 9. The full variable domain, in which reference TRBV11-3 and TRBJ2-5 provide the parts outside the CDR3, is EAGVVQSPRYKIIEKKQPVAFWCNPISGHNTLYWYLQNLGQGPELLIRYENEEAVDDSQLPKDRFSAERLKGVDSTLKIQPAELGDSAVYLCASSLDPYGTGRETQYFGPGTRLLVL.

The rearrangement joins TRBV7-2 to TRBJ2-3, with a weak D call TRBD2 (6 bases). Germline values: CDR1 SGHTA, CDR2 FQGNSA. Trimming left V 1 base short and J 6 bases short, with 11 bases between. This CDR3 has 14 amino acids. CDR3 residues: CASSLVLASDTQYF. The CDR3 region has the DNA TGTGCCAGCAGCTTAGTACTAGCTAGTGATACGCAGTATTTT. Full variable domain (rest looked up from reference TRBV7-2 and TRBJ2-3): GAGVSQSPSNKVTEKGKDVELRCDPISGHTALYWYRQSLGQGLEFLIYFQGNSAPDKSGLPSDRFSAERTGGSVSTLTIQRTQQEDSAVYLCASSLVLASDTQYFGPGTRLTVL.

This clone was seen only a few times. This chain uses TRBV28 with TRBJ1-1; D uncertain. The CDR3 extends over 13 amino acids. With 6 bases removed from V and 10 bases from J, the gap between germline ends came to 18 bases. Germline assignment: CDR1 MDHEN and CDR2 SYDVKM. CDR3 coding DNA: TGTGCCAGCAGAACGGACGGTGACAATCGAGCTTTCTTT. Translation gives CASRTDGDNRAFF.

V gene TRBV5-4 combines with J gene TRBJ2-5; tentative D call: TRBD2 (6 bases). This CDR3 is 13 amino acids long. Germline-derived CDR1 and CDR2 are SGHNT and YYREEE (reference sequence). Deletions cut 5 bases from V and 7 bases from J, with 15 bases between. The CDR3 sequence: CASRFSGLGTQYF. The CDR3 coding sequence is TGTGCCAGCAGATTTAGCGGCCTGGGGACCCAGTACTTC.

This clone was recorded many times. The gene calls are TRBV30 and TRBJ1-6, with TRBD1 identical over 9 bases. The CDR3 has 14 residues. Germline CDR1 is GTSNPN and CDR2 is SVGIG (reference sequence). V dropped 7 bases and J dropped 7; count of bases not matched to a gene: 8. The CDR3 reads CAYGTGQGNSPLHF. CDR3 nucleotides: TGTGCCTACGGCACCGGACAGGGGAATTCACCCCTCCACTTT.

V is TRBV19 and J is TRBJ2-7, with D tentatively TRBD1 (6 bases). Germline V gives CDR1 LNHDA, CDR2 SQIVND (reference sequence). V was clipped by 6 bases and J by 2 bases, with 11 bases between them. The CDR3 covers 13 residues. This chain's CDR3 is CASSRDTAYEQYF. The CDR3 region has the DNA TGTGCCAGTAGCCGGGACACAGCCTACGAGCAGTACTTC.

CDR3 in DNA: TGTGCCAGCAGTGAGTTACAGGGGGTGAACACTGAAGCTTTCTTT. Residues: CASSELQGVNTEAFF. The rearrangement links TRBV6-1 to TRBJ1-1; 8 positions match TRBD1. CDR3 size: 15 residues. Germline lookup yields CDR1 MNHNS and CDR2 SASEGT. With 3 bases clipped from V and 0 bases from J, the junction kept 3 bases outside the gene matches.

The chain recombines TRBV7-9 with TRBJ1-2; D not resolved. The germline V gene encodes CDR1 SEHNR and CDR2 FQNEAQ (reference sequence). V was trimmed by 1 base and J by 8 bases, leaving 11 bases between them. The CDR3 extends over 13 amino acids. This chain's CDR3 is CASSLEEGIGYTF. DNA of the CDR3: TGTGCCAGCAGCTTAGAAGAAGGGATCGGCTACACCTTC.

The rearrangement uses TRBV28 and TRBJ1-5, with D possibly TRBD1 on 5 matching bases. The length of the CDR3 is 16 residues. With 7 bases removed from V and 1 base from J, the gap between germline ends came to 17 bases. CDR1 and CDR2 (germline): MDHEN, SYDVKM. CDR3 coding DNA: TGTGCCAGCACCATTGGGGGGAGCGTGAGCAATCAGCCCCAGCATTTT. Protein product: CASTIGGSVSNQPQHF.

The table lists this clone with a count of one. Germline is not matched at one junction end, which may reflect a read error. V and J are TRBV7-7 and TRBJ2-1, with 11 bases fitting TRBD2. The CDR3 is 15 amino acids. Germline assignment: CDR1 SSHAT and CDR2 FNYEAQ (reference sequence). The CDR3 is CASSQGLAEYNEQFF. The CDR3 DNA follows: TGTGCTAGCAGCCAGGGACTAGCGGAGTACAATGAGCAGTTCTTC. The whole variable domain, remainder taken from reference TRBV7-7 and TRBJ2-1, is GAGVSQSPRYKVTKRGQDVTLRCDPISSHATLYWYQQALGQGPEFLTYFNYEAQPDKSGLPSDRFSAERPEGSISTLTIQRTEQRDSAMYRCASSQGLAEYNEQFFGPGTRLTVL.

This clone was detected only once. The chain joins TRBV5-4 to TRBJ1-3; no reliable D call. The CDR3 runs 16 residues. The V end lost 4 bases, the J end lost 2 bases, and 16 bases lay between the germline ends. Germline V gene lookup returns CDR1 SGHNT and CDR2 YYREEE (reference sequence). The CDR3 nucleotides are TGTGCCAGCAGCCTCGGACGAGCGGAGCCTGGAAACACCATATATTTT. It specifies CASSLGRAEPGNTIYF.

The rearrangement uses TRBV19 and TRBJ1-5; 7 bases are shared with TRBD1. This CDR3 spans 15 amino acids. In germline, CDR1 is LNHDA, CDR2 SQIVND (reference sequence). J was trimmed by 7 bases and V by 7 bases; bases with no gene match: 13. The DNA for the CDR3 is TGTGCCAGTACCCTCCCGGGACAGTTCGGGCAGCCCCAGCATTTT. Encoded protein: CASTLPGQFGQPQHF.

With respect to this clone: This specimen includes other DNA sequences encoding the same CDR3. The chain couples TRBV9 to TRBJ2-3; D remains unclear. The V and J ends lost 0 bases and 0 bases respectively, with 8 bases between them. The CDR3 totals 15 residues. In germline, CDR1 is SGDLS, CDR2 YYNGEE. The CDR3 DNA reads TGTGCCAGCAGCGTAGTTGGGAAAAGCACAGATACGCAGTATTTT. It encodes CASSVVGKSTDTQYF.

This chain joins TRBV4-1 and TRBJ1-5, with TRBD1 as a possible D gene (5 bases). V was cut by 0 bases and J by 5 bases, with 14 bases left in between. The length of the CDR3 is 16 residues. Per the germline V gene, CDR1 is MGHRA and CDR2 is YSYEKL. The CDR3 sequence: CASSQEGQGRYQPQHF. The CDR3 DNA sequence: TGCGCCAGCAGCCAAGAGGGGCAGGGACGTTATCAGCCCCAGCATTTT.

The chain couples TRBV6-5 to TRBJ2-7; D not certain. This CDR3 is 12 amino acids long. Germline lookup yields CDR1 MNHEY and CDR2 SVGAGI. With 4 bases removed from V and 3 bases from J, the gap between germline ends came to 7 bases. CDR3 loop: CASSSNRYEQYF. CDR3 sequence (DNA): TGTGCCAGCAGTTCTAACCGCTACGAGCAGTACTTC.

Turning to this clone: The identical CDR3 is also encoded by other nucleotide sequences in the sample. The chain recombines TRBV7-2 with TRBJ1-6; no clear D. V was trimmed by 1 base and J by 6 bases, leaving 7 bases between them. Germline lookup yields CDR1 SGHTA and CDR2 FQGNSA. CDR3 size: 14 residues. The CDR3 DNA reads TGTGCCAGCAGCTTAGGCGGGGTTAATTCACCCCTCCACTTT. Its translation: CASSLGGVNSPLHF.

The chain links TRBV19 to TRBJ2-1; TRBD1 matches at 7 bases. The CDR3 is 12 residues long. Germline V CDR1 and CDR2: LNHDA, SQIVND (reference sequence). V lost 6 bases and J lost 5; bases outside the gene matches: 1. This chain's CDR3 is CASRTGNNEQFF. The CDR3 DNA reads as TGTGCCAGTAGGACAGGGAACAATGAGCAGTTCTTC.

A remark on this clone: This same CDR3 is encoded by further DNA sequences in the sample. The genes are TRBV10-3 and TRBJ1-6; D unclear. V lost 6 bases to trimming and J lost 5 bases, with 8 bases between them. The CDR3 runs to 13 residues. Germline loops: CDR1 ENHRY, CDR2 SYGVKD. The CDR3 spells CAIRGSDNSPLHF. The CDR3 bases are TGTGCCATCAGGGGGTCCGATAATTCACCCCTCCACTTT.

The sample holds a few counts of this clone. This rearrangement joins TRBV5-1 to TRBJ2-7; 7 bases align to TRBD2. In germline, CDR1 is SGHRS, CDR2 YFSETQ. The V segment lost 3 bases and the J segment 6 bases; nucleotides outside the gene matches: 6. This CDR3 spans 13 amino acids. Written as DNA, the CDR3 is TGCGCCAGCAGCTCGCTACTAGCGCTCGAGCAGTACTTC. This codes for CASSSLLALEQYF.